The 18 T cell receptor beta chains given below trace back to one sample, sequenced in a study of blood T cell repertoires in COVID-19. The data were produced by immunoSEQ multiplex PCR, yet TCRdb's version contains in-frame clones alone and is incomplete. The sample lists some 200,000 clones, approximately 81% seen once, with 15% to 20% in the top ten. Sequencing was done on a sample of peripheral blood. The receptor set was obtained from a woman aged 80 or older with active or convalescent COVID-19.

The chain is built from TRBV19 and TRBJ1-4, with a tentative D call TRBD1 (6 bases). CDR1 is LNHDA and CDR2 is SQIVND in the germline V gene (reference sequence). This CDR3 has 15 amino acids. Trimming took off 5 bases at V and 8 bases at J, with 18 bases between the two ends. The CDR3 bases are TGTGCCAGTAGTTTAAAGACAGGTTGGGAAGAAAAACTGTTTTTT. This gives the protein CASSLKTGWEEKLFF.

CDR3 DNA: TGTGCCAGCTTAGCCGCAGATACGCAGTATTTT. Its translation: CASLAADTQYF. V gene TRBV18 combines with J gene TRBJ2-3; D remains unclear. The length of the CDR3 is 11 residues. CDR1 and CDR2 (germline): KGHSH, LQKENI. V lost 7 bases, J lost 4 bases, and 6 bases lay in between.

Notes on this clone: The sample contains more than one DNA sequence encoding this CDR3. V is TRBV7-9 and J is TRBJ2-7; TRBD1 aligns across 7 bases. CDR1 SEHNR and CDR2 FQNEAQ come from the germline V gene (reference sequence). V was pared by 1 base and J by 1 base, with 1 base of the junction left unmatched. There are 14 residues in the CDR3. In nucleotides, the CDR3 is TGTGCCAGCAGCTTAGGGGGACAGTCCTACGAGCAGTACTTC. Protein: CASSLGGQSYEQYF.

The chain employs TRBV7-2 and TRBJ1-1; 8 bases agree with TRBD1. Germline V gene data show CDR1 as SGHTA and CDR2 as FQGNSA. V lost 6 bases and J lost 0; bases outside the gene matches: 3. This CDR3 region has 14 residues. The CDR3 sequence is CASRRTGMNTEAFF. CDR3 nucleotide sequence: TGTGCCAGCAGACGGACAGGGATGAACACTGAAGCTTTCTTT.

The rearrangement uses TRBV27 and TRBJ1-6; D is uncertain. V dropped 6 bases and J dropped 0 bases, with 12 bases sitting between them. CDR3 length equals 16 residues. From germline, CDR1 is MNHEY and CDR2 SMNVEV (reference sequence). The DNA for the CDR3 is TGTGCCAGCAGGACTGGAACGGGCTCCTATAATTCACCCCTCCACTTT. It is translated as CASRTGTGSYNSPLHF.

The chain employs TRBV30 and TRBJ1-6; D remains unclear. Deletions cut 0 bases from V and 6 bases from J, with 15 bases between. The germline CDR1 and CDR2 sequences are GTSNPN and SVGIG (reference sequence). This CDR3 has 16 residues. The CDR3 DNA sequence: TGTGCCTGGAGTGTACGAAAGGAGGGTCCTAATTCACCCCTCCACTTT. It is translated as CAWSVRKEGPNSPLHF.

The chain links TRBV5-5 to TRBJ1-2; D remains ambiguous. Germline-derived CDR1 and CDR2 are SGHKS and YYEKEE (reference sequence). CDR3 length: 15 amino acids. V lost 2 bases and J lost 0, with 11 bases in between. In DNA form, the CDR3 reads TGTGCCAGCAGCTTATCTACACGGGCTAACTATGGCTACACCTTC. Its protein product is CASSLSTRANYGYTF.

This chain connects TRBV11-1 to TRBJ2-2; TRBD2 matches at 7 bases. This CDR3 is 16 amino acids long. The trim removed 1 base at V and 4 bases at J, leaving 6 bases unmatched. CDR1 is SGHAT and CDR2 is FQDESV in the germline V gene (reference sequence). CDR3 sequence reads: CASSLGLSGRTGELFF. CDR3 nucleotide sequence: TGTGCCAGCAGCTTAGGTCTTAGCGGGCGCACCGGGGAGCTGTTTTTT.

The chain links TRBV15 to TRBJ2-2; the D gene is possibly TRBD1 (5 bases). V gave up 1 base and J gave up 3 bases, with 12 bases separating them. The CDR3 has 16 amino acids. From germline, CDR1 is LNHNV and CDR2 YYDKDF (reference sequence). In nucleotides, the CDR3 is TGTGCCACCAGCAGAGTCCAGGGTTGGGACACCGGGGAGCTGTTTTTT. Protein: CATSRVQGWDTGELFF.

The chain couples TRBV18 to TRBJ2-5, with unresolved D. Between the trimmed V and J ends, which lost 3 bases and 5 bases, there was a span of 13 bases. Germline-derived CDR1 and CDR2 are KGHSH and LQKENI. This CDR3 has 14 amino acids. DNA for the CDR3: TGTGCCAGCTCACCGGCGACACCTGGGGAGACCCAGTACTTC. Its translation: CASSPATPGETQYF. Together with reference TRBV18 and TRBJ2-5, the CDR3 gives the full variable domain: NAGVMQNPRHLVRRRGQEARLRCSPMKGHSHVYWYRQLPEEGLKFMVYLQKENIIDESGMPKERFSAEFPKEGPSILRIQQVVRGDSAAYFCASSPATPGETQYFGPGTRLLVL.

CDR3 amino acids: CASSTSGQNNSPLHF. The CDR3 nucleotides are TGTGCCAGCAGTACCTCGGGACAGAATAATTCACCCCTCCACTTT. The chain carries TRBV28 and TRBJ1-6; 7 nucleotides line up with TRBD1. This CDR3 comprises 15 residues. CDR1 and CDR2 from the germline V gene are MDHEN and SYDVKM. The V and J ends lost 5 bases and 5 bases, in that order; junction bases with no gene match: 6.

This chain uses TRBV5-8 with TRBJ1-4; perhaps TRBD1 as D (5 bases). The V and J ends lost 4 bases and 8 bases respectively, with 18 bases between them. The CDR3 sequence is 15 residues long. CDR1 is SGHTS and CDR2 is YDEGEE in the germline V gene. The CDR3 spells CASSPGRRALEKLFF. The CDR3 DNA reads TGTGCCAGCAGCCCAGGGCGGAGAGCACTGGAAAAACTGTTTTTT.

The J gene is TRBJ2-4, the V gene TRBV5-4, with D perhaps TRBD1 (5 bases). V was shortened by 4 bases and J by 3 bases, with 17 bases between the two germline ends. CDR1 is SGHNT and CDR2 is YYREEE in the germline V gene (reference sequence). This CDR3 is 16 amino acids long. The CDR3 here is CASSHLGQGGKNIQYF. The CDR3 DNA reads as TGTGCCAGCAGCCACCTTGGGCAGGGCGGCAAAAACATTCAGTACTTC.

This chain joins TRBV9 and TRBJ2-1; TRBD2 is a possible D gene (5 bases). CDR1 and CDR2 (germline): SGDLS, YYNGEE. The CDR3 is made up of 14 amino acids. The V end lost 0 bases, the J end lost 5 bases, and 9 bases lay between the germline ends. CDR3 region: CASSVVWGDNEQFF. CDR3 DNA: TGTGCCAGCAGCGTAGTTTGGGGAGACAATGAGCAGTTCTTC.

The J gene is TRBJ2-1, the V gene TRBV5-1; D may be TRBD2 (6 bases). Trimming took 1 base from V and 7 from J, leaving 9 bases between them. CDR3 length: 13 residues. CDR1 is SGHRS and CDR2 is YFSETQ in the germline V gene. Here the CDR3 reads CASSLQRANEQFF. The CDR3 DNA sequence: TGCGCCAGCAGCTTGCAGCGGGCGAATGAGCAGTTCTTC. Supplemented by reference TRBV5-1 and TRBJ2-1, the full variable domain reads KAGVTQTPRYLIKTRGQQVTLSCSPISGHRSVSWYQQTPGQGLQFLFEYFSETQRNKGNFPGRFSGRQFSNSRSEMNVSTLELGDSALYLCASSLQRANEQFFGPGTRLTVL.

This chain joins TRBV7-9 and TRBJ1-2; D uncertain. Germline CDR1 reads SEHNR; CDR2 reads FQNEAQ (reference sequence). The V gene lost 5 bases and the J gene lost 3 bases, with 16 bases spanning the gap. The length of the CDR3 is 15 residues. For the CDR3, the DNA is TGTGCCAGCAGCGGGGATGGGAGTCTAGACTATGGCTACACCTTC. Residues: CASSGDGSLDYGYTF.

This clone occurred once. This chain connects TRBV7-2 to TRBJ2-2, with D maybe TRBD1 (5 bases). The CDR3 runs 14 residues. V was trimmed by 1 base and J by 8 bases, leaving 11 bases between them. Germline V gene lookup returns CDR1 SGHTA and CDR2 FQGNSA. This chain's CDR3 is CASSLEWGVGELFF. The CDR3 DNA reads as TGTGCCAGCAGCTTAGAGTGGGGCGTGGGGGAGCTGTTTTTT. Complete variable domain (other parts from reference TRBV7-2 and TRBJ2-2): GAGVSQSPSNKVTEKGKDVELRCDPISGHTALYWYRQSLGQGLEFLIYFQGNSAPDKSGLPSDRFSAERTGGSVSTLTIQRTQQEDSAVYLCASSLEWGVGELFFGEGSRLTVL.

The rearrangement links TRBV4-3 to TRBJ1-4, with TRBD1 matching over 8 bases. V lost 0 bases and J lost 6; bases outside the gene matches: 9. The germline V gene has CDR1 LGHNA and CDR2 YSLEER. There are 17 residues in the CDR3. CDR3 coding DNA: TGCGCCAGCAGCCAAGAGGTTCTCGGACAGGGTTATGAAAAACTGTTTTTT. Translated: CASSQEVLGQGYEKLFF.